A selection of T cell receptor beta chains follows, all from one sample in a study of T cell repertoires in cytomegalovirus infection. TCRdb passed the reads through MiXCR, listing each CDR3 protein once. The sample has tens of thousands of distinct CDR3 sequences, 20% to 25% seen once. Which antigens these TCRs recognize remains unknown. The specimen sequenced was PBMCs, sequenced either directly or after in vitro stimulation (not recorded which). These receptors came from a human donor in good health (CMV status not recorded). Some clones in this sample may be carry-over from other donors' samples. Each CDR3 is given without its conserved first and last residue. The order of the fields is V gene, J gene, CDR3 protein.

v_call: TRBV7-3
j_call: TRBJ2-3
cdr3_aa: ASSLTRSSDTQY

v_call: TRBV7-6
j_call: TRBJ1-1
cdr3_aa: ASSRNPDTEAF

v_call: TRBV12-3/TRBV12-4
j_call: TRBJ1-2
cdr3_aa: ASSQTGNYGYT

v_call: TRBV7-2
j_call: TRBJ2-5
cdr3_aa: ASSPSTGGGGETQY

v_call: TRBV19
j_call: TRBJ2-3
cdr3_aa: ASSTSASTDTQY

v_call: TRBV7-8
j_call: TRBJ2-5
cdr3_aa: ASSLARTGGKETQY

v_call: TRBV5-1
j_call: TRBJ1-5
cdr3_aa: ASTPRRDRGYSNQPQH

v_call: TRBV6-5
j_call: TRBJ2-7
cdr3_aa: ASRKTSGRSYEQY

v_call: TRBV7-2
j_call: TRBJ2-1
cdr3_aa: ASSLSRSVNEQF

v_call: TRBV7-2
j_call: TRBJ2-2
cdr3_aa: ASSPRMGRLNTGELF

v_call: TRBV6-1
j_call: TRBJ2-2
cdr3_aa: ASFQTAGEWHTGELF

v_call: TRBV7-2
j_call: TRBJ2-1
cdr3_aa: ASSLRTSGDNEQF

v_call: TRBV6-8
j_call: TRBJ2-1
cdr3_aa: ASSYTLAGAYEQF

v_call: TRBV18
j_call: TRBJ2-3
cdr3_aa: ASSPPASSDTQY

v_call: TRBV27
j_call: TRBJ1-5
cdr3_aa: ASTAGGGAMSNQPQH

v_call: TRBV20-1
j_call: TRBJ1-4
cdr3_aa: SATTGGAGEKLF

v_call: TRBV10-3
j_call: TRBJ1-1
cdr3_aa: AISESTEAF

v_call: TRBV15
j_call: TRBJ1-6
cdr3_aa: ATSRDGTGSPLH

v_call: TRBV28
j_call: TRBJ1-3
cdr3_aa: ASDSLSGNTIY

v_call: TRBV6-2/TRBV6-3
j_call: TRBJ2-7
cdr3_aa: ASRGGSYEQY

v_call: TRBV7-9
j_call: TRBJ1-4
cdr3_aa: ASSPHRDRAAEKLF

v_call: TRBV2
j_call: TRBJ1-2
cdr3_aa: ASTDPGQFYGYT

v_call: TRBV7-2
j_call: TRBJ1-1
cdr3_aa: ASSLGQSWTEAF

v_call: TRBV14
j_call: TRBJ1-2
cdr3_aa: ASSQGRGDYGYT

v_call: TRBV19
j_call: TRBJ1-6
cdr3_aa: ASSPPDRSPLH

v_call: TRBV29-1
j_call: TRBJ2-5
cdr3_aa: SAGLLRETQY

v_call: TRBV12-3/TRBV12-4
j_call: TRBJ1-2
cdr3_aa: ASSLRVVSYGYT

v_call: TRBV6-6
j_call: TRBJ1-5
cdr3_aa: ASSYSEDQPQH

v_call: TRBV10-3
j_call: TRBJ2-1
cdr3_aa: AISVRGGANEQF

v_call: TRBV28
j_call: TRBJ2-3
cdr3_aa: ASGGSTDTQY

v_call: TRBV7-2
j_call: TRBJ1-2
cdr3_aa: ASSFAGFGGGGYT

v_call: TRBV7-2
j_call: TRBJ2-1
cdr3_aa: ASSFIGLAEGGEQF

v_call: TRBV7-2
j_call: TRBJ2-1
cdr3_aa: AISLVRGRGYNEQF

v_call: TRBV7-2
j_call: TRBJ2-2
cdr3_aa: ASSLMGTGELF